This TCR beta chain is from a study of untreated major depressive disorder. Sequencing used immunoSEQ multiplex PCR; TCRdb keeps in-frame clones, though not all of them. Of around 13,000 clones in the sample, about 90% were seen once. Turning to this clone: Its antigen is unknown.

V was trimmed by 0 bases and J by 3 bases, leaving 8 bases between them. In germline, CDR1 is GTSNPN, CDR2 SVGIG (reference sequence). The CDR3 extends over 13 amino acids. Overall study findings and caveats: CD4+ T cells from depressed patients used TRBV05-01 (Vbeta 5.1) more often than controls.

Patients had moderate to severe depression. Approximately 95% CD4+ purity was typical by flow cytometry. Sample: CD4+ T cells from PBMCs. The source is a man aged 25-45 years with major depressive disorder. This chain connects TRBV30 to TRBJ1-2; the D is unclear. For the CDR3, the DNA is TGTGCCTGGAGTGTGCTGGCAGACTATGGCTACACCTTC. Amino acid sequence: CAWSVLADYGYTF.